This is a list of T cell receptor beta chains from one sample in a study of blood T cell repertoires in COVID-19. Method: immunoSEQ multiplex PCR; TCRdb's copy keeps in-frame clones and lacks some. This sample carries 150,000 to 170,000 clones, about 89% of them seen once, and the ten largest clones take about 0.57%. The sequenced sample was peripheral blood. The receptors were sampled from a man in his fifties or sixties with acute or convalescent COVID-19. Each CDR3 is given with its conserved first and last residue. A D gene is named only where the DNA matches it firmly. Clone size is not always given. Where it is, it says once, few, many or a class for expanded clones.

d_call j_call cdr3_length v_call clone_size cdr3_aa cdr3_nt
. TRBJ2-1 15 TRBV6-5 once CASSYIPGSYNEQFF TGTGCCAGCAGTTATATTCCAGGCTCCTACAATGAGCAGTTCTTC
TRBD2 TRBJ2-1 13 TRBV28 . CASSLAGGNEQFF TGTGCCAGCAGTTTAGCGGGGGGAAATGAGCAGTTCTTC
TRBD1 TRBJ2-1 16 TRBV28 . CASSSPDRDELNEQFF TGTGCCAGCAGTTCCCCCGACAGGGATGAGCTCAATGAGCAGTTCTTC
TRBD1 TRBJ1-2 15 TRBV18 . CASSLVGQGDYGYTF TGTGCCAGCTCACTGGTGGGACAGGGAGACTATGGCTACACCTTC
TRBD1 TRBJ1-6 14 TRBV18 once CASSPGTGVSPLHF TGTGCCAGCTCCCCCGGGACAGGGGTCTCACCCCTCCACTTT
TRBD2 TRBJ2-5 17 TRBV18 . CASSPSPGRERGETQYF TGTGCCAGCTCACCAAGTCCAGGGCGGGAGAGGGGAGAGACCCAGTACTTC
TRBD1 TRBJ1-5 16 TRBV19 . CASSNRDRSRNQPQHF TGTGCCAGTAGTAATCGGGACAGGTCCCGCAATCAGCCCCAGCATTTT
. TRBJ1-5 14 TRBV27 . CASSQTGGVQPQHF TGTGCCAGCAGTCAAACTGGGGGGGTTCAGCCCCAGCATTTT
TRBD2 TRBJ2-1 16 TRBV7-2 . CASSSRLATIYNEQFF TGTGCCAGCAGCTCCCGACTAGCGACTATCTACAATGAGCAGTTCTTC
. TRBJ2-5 16 TRBV24-1 once CATSDRGFGQQETQYF TGTGCCACCAGTGACCGCGGCTTTGGACAGCAAGAGACCCAGTACTTC
. TRBJ2-4 14 TRBV20-1 . CSASQGLAKNIQYF TGCAGTGCTAGTCAGGGGCTAGCCAAAAACATTCAGTACTTC
TRBD2 TRBJ2-1 12 TRBV11-2 . CASSLAGGEQFF TGTGCCAGCAGCTTAGCGGGGGGAGAGCAGTTCTTC